A single sample gave rise to the 9 T cell receptor beta chains below, sequenced in a study of T cells in Graves' hyperthyroidism and ophthalmopathy. Amplification yielded TCR beta CDR3 regions, with RNA transcripts as the source. The HTBI primer set drove a first-round RT-PCR of the TCR CDR3. TCRdb reanalysed the multiplex PCR reads using MiXCR and keeps one entry per CDR3 protein. The data show more than 300,000 distinct CDR3 sequences, approximately 18% seen once. Sequenced: blood. The receptors come from a young woman with Graves' hyperthyroidism that later progressed to Graves' ophthalmopathy.

This clonotype has at least ten counts. This chain joins TRBV5-1 and TRBJ2-6; no clear D gene. In germline, CDR1 is SGHRS, CDR2 YFSETQ. This CDR3 has 16 residues. V lost 0 bases and J lost 2, with 9 bases in between. The CDR3 DNA sequence: TGCGCCAGCAGCTTGGCCTCATTACCTGGGGCCAACGTCCTGACTTTC. Residues: CASSLASLPGANVLTF.

This clonotype was found a few times. The gene calls are TRBV27 and TRBJ2-1; TRBD1 might be the D (5 bases). Trimming left V 5 bases short and J 0 bases short, with 14 bases between. The CDR3 is 16 residues long. Germline loops: CDR1 MNHEY, CDR2 SMNVEV (reference sequence). The CDR3 DNA is TGTGCCAGCAGTCCCTGGGGTAGGGGCTCCTACAATGAGCAGTTCTTC. It is translated as CASSPWGRGSYNEQFF.

This chain uses TRBV20-1 with TRBJ2-7; D perhaps matches TRBD2 (6 bases). This CDR3 is built from 16 residues. Looked up from germline, CDR1 is DFQATT and CDR2 is SNEGSKA (reference sequence). Trimming pared 5 bases from V and 7 bases from J, leaving 27 bases between. The CDR3 is CSAGLSGIGARGEQYF. DNA of the CDR3: TGCAGTGCTGGATTATCAGGGATAGGAGCTCGGGGGGAGCAGTACTTC.

On this clonotype itself: A much larger clonotype is one base distant, so this may be a read error. V is TRBV2 and J is TRBJ1-2; 8 nucleotides line up with TRBD1. The CDR3 spans 14 residues. Germline V gene lookup returns CDR1 SNHLY and CDR2 FYNNEI. J was trimmed by 6 bases and V by 4 bases; bases with no gene match: 7. The CDR3 nucleotides are TGTGCCAGCAGTGGCCCGCCAGGGGGCCATGGCTACACCTTC. This codes for CASSGPPGGHGYTF.

The rearrangement links TRBV28 to TRBJ2-7, with D unresolved. The CDR3 extends over 15 amino acids. The germline V gene has CDR1 MDHEN and CDR2 SYDVKM. With 3 bases removed from V and 2 bases from J, the gap between germline ends came to 14 bases. For the CDR3, the DNA is TGTGCCAGCAGTTTTACGGGCACTACTCCCTACGAGCAGTACTTC. It yields the protein CASSFTGTTPYEQYF.

The V gene is TRBV28, the J gene TRBJ2-1, with 10 nucleotides matching TRBD2. CDR3 length equals 14 residues. Germline loops: CDR1 MDHEN, CDR2 SYDVKM. The ends lost 2 bases at V and 7 bases at J; junction bases unmatched: 2. The CDR3, as DNA: TGTGCCAGCAGTTTACTTAGCGGGAGGAATGAGCAGTTCTTC. It specifies CASSLLSGRNEQFF.

This clonotype was observed at least ten times. The V and J genes are TRBV27 and TRBJ2-3; D ambiguous. There are 14 residues in the CDR3. The germline CDR1 and CDR2 sequences are MNHEY and SMNVEV (reference sequence). V lost 5 bases, J lost 11 bases, and 20 bases lay in between. The CDR3: CASSEKTGSDGQYF. As DNA, the CDR3 is TGTGCCAGCAGTGAGAAGACCGGCTCCGATGGGCAGTATTTT.

This clonotype has at least ten counts. V usage is TRBV20-1 and J usage is TRBJ2-5, with D perhaps matching TRBD1 (5 bases). V was cut by 2 bases and J by 5 bases, with 9 bases left in between. Per the germline V gene, CDR1 is DFQATT and CDR2 is SNEGSKA (reference sequence). The CDR3 has 12 amino acids. The CDR3 sequence is CSARRGAETQYF. As DNA, the CDR3 is TGCAGTGCTAGAAGGGGCGCGGAGACCCAGTACTTC.

V is TRBV7-2 and J is TRBJ2-7; D is unclear. Germline-derived CDR1 and CDR2 are SGHTA and FQGNSA. CDR3 size: 14 residues. V was clipped by 3 bases and J by 3 bases, with 12 bases between them. The CDR3 DNA sequence: TGTGCCAGCAGCTTCGAAAGTGGAAACTACGAGCAGTACGTC. Its protein product is CASSFESGNYEQYV.